This passage covers 10 T cell receptor beta chains from one sample sequenced in a study of blood T cell repertoires in COVID-19 (dated by TCRdb to 2019 to 2021). The library was prepared using the immunoSEQ multiplex PCR assay. TCRdb retrieved this table from immuneACCESS and kept in-frame rearrangements only. Not all clones are present; in checked studies, unresolved V genes account for under half, and no reason is known for the remainder. The sample yields 75,000 to 100,000 clones; around 88% were counted once. The ten top clones hold approximately 18% of the sample. The specimen sequenced was peripheral blood. The receptor source for this set is a woman aged 80 or over with acute or convalescent COVID-19.

This chain uses TRBV18 with TRBJ1-1; a weak D match, TRBD1 (5 bases). CDR3 length: 13 residues. V dropped 3 bases and J dropped 2 bases, with 7 bases sitting between them. Germline CDR1 is KGHSH and CDR2 is LQKENI. CDR3 in amino acids: CASSPGGNTEAFF. The CDR3 nucleotides are TGTGCCAGCTCACCGGGGGGTAACACTGAAGCTTTCTTT. The full variable domain, completed using reference TRBV18 and TRBJ1-1, is NAGVMQNPRHLVRRRGQEARLRCSPMKGHSHVYWYRQLPEEGLKFMVYLQKENIIDESGMPKERFSAEFPKEGPSILRIQQVVRGDSAAYFCASSPGGNTEAFFGQGTRLTVV.

The chain employs TRBV5-1 and TRBJ2-2; 11 bases line up with TRBD1. Germline-derived CDR1 and CDR2 are SGHRS and YFSETQ. V shed 3 bases and J 6 bases; nucleotides not matched to a gene: 4. This CDR3 spans 15 amino acids. The CDR3 nucleotides read TGCGCCAGCAGCTCAGGGACAGGGGGGGCCGGGGAGCTGTTTTTT. Translated: CASSSGTGGAGELFF.

V and J are TRBV5-6 and TRBJ2-7; 9 nucleotides match TRBD1. The CDR3 loop spans 17 amino acids. The germline CDR1 and CDR2 sequences are SGHDT and YYEEEE. Trimming cost V 3 bases and J 4 bases; bases outside gene matches: 14. The CDR3 reads CASSWGISGTGLYEQYF. For the CDR3, the DNA is TGTGCCAGCAGCTGGGGAATATCCGGGACAGGGCTTTACGAGCAGTACTTC.

The chain employs TRBV5-4 and TRBJ1-1; 8 bases match TRBD1. The ends lost 4 bases at V and 0 bases at J; junction bases unmatched: 5. Germline V gene sequence: CDR1 SGHNT, CDR2 YYREEE (reference sequence). This CDR3 has 15 amino acids. The CDR3 coding sequence is TGTGCCAGCAGCCCCTCGGGACAGGTGAACACTGAAGCTTTCTTT. Residues: CASSPSGQVNTEAFF.

V gene TRBV2 combines with J gene TRBJ1-2; D unresolved. The V gene lost 4 bases and the J gene lost 4 bases, with 10 bases spanning the gap. The CDR3 extends over 13 amino acids. CDR1 and CDR2 (germline): SNHLY, FYNNEI. The CDR3 protein is CASSVGSLYGYTF. CDR3 coding DNA: TGTGCCAGCAGTGTGGGCAGCCTCTATGGCTACACCTTC.

V is TRBV2 and J is TRBJ1-3; a weak D match, TRBD1 (6 bases). Germline assignment: CDR1 SNHLY and CDR2 FYNNEI. Trimming cost V 6 bases and J 3 bases, with 12 bases left between them. This CDR3 has 14 amino acids. CDR3 coding DNA: TGTGCCAGCAGGGCGGCAGGGGATGGAAACACCATATATTTT. Its protein is CASRAAGDGNTIYF.

The chain links TRBV3-1 (or the pseudogene TRBV3-2) to TRBJ2-3, with D tentatively TRBD1 (5 bases). Germline CDR1 LGHDT, CDR2 YNNKEL (reference sequence). V was clipped by 4 bases and J by 7 bases, with 12 bases between them. The CDR3 length is 13 residues. CDR3 loop: CASSRDRGYTQYF. CDR3 in DNA: TGTGCCAGCAGCCGTGATAGGGGTTATACGCAGTATTTT.

This clone was observed once. The gene calls are TRBV19 and TRBJ2-7; 10 positions agree with TRBD2. Germline V gives CDR1 LNHDA, CDR2 SQIVND (reference sequence). This CDR3 comprises 15 residues. The V segment lost 3 bases and the J segment 4 bases; nucleotides outside the gene matches: 6. CDR3 amino acids: CASSIKAGGPYEQYF. CDR3 bases: TGTGCCAGTAGTATTAAAGCGGGGGGGCCATACGAGCAGTACTTC. The whole variable domain, remainder taken from reference TRBV19 and TRBJ2-7, is DGGITQSPKYLFRKEGQNVTLSCEQNLNHDAMYWYRQDPGQGLRLIYYSQIVNDFQKGDIAEGYSVSREKKESFPLTVTSAQKNPTAFYLCASSIKAGGPYEQYFGPGTRLTVT.

The chain links TRBV5-8 to TRBJ1-5; 8 nucleotides align to TRBD1. The trim removed 1 base at V and 9 bases at J, leaving 9 bases unmatched. CDR1 SGHTS and CDR2 YDEGEE come from the germline V gene. This CDR3 is built from 15 residues. The CDR3 coding sequence is TGTGCCAGCAGCTTGACCGGGACAGGAGGGATGCCCCAGCATTTT. Its translation: CASSLTGTGGMPQHF.

The chain carries TRBV28 and TRBJ2-2, with D possibly TRBD1 on 5 matching bases. Trimming took off 8 bases at V and 9 bases at J, with 7 bases between the two ends. Germline V gene sequence: CDR1 MDHEN, CDR2 SYDVKM. The CDR3 consists of 10 residues. The DNA for the CDR3 is TGTGCCAGCGGACACCGGGAGCTGTTTTTT. Its protein is CASGHRELFF.